This T cell receptor (beta chain) emerged from a study of cytomegalovirus exposure and HLA in healthy donors (dated 2017 in TCRdb). Some background on the complete study: According to an earlier analysis of several hundred of the donors, some 180 million T cells yielded 90 million to 140 million unique TCR beta sequences and 276 Gb of sequence data. An early release that covered 640 HLA-typed donors contained approximately 320 gigabases of sequencing data and tens of millions of unique TCR sequences. Of the 300 to 500 genotyped donors, 65% to 90% were placed in the genetic ancestry cluster associated with self-reported Caucasian donors. The study was designed to test whether signatures of past pathogen exposure could be identified by cataloging public T cell receptors. The study used immunosequencing to profile the T cell repertoires of hundreds of subjects and linked those repertoires to cytomegalovirus serostatus. Along with the roughly 670-subject first cohort, a separate validation cohort of roughly 110 different subjects was used. High-throughput TCR immunosequencing, statistical association of individual TCRs with disease status, and machine learning were combined to predict cytomegalovirus infection status. To study patterns of TCR occurrence, a later analysis re-analyzed previously published TCR beta repertoires from around 670 donors and added high-resolution HLA genotyping. Rather than using new phenotypic data, the later analysis identified candidate immune exposures from TCR beta sequences and from how often those sequences occurred across donors. In an earlier analysis of 500 to 650 of the donors, high-throughput TCR beta sequencing was used to judge whether each TCR beta V gene segment behaved as functional or pseudogenic. Donor age, sex, ethnicity and CMV serostatus were collected together with the repertoire data. A later genetic analysis used genome-wide SNP genotypes for about three fifths of the 666 donors, treating that subset as a discovery cohort. Every discovery cohort repertoire had been produced on one sequencing platform. HLA typing included class I and class II loci at four-digit resolution. The number of typed donors differed by locus: about 620-630 for A, B, C, DRB1 and DQB1; 522 for DQA1; 606 for DPA1; and around 470 for DPB1. Roughly 5 DR-DQ haplotypes were handled as single units for association and clustering, since linkage in the cohort was strong. Among some 400 genotyped donors of the cohort, an average of roughly 230,000 unique TCR beta nucleotide sequences was sequenced per donor, of which about 19% were non-productive.

The full study reports these points: This cohort had only TCR beta chains sequenced, and the lack of alpha or paired-chain data limited which features could be detected. At a false discovery rate of 0.05, a later analysis linked 15,000 to 20,000 TCR beta sequences to specific HLA alleles. The authors suggested that the approach could potentially be generalized to other disease states and immunological phenotypes. The earlier analysis of 587 of the donors excluded 15 to 20 rarely observed V segments, including chromosome 9 orphons, because counts were too low. A further reported finding was that TCR beta sequences accurately predicted the HLA-A and HLA-B alleles for most subjects in the first cohort. In a later genetic analysis, fewer N-insertions in productive TCRs were reported among donors in an Asian-associated ancestry cluster than the approximately 710-donor mean. Broadly in line with IMGT annotations, most TCR beta V segments showed up in productive rearrangements about 87% or about 30% of the time in an earlier analysis of several hundred of the donors. In vitro tests confirmed that a few of the cytomegalovirus-associated TCR beta chains recognize cytomegalovirus antigens. When HLA alleles, especially DR and DQ, strongly co-occurred, attributing TCR associations to individual alleles was difficult. For the cohort, immune exposure information was limited to CMV serostatus. Most CMV-associated TCR beta chains appeared to be HLA-restricted in a later analysis, and the HLA associations seemed to be driven largely by CMV exposure. In a later genetic analysis, a missense DCLRE1C variant was associated with V-gene and J-gene trimming of TCR beta chains, and the association was replicated in an independent cohort. A later analysis reported that several top co-occurrence clusters appeared linked to parvovirus B19, influenza, CMV and Epstein-Barr virus. Because HLA typing was missing for some donors at each locus, association tests included only the typed subset. A later analysis found that HLA-associated TCR beta chains were more clonally expanded and had lower generation probabilities than equally common non-associated chains. Linkage disequilibrium might explain the correlated functional status among segregating V segments, but an unknown experimental factor could not be ruled out. Most TCR sequences were seen in very few donors, while some public TCRs were found in many individuals. The classifier was reported to diagnose cytomegalovirus status with high specificity and sensitivity in both the original and validation cohorts. A cluster of highly shared sequence variants was judged likely to be a technical artifact of the sequencing pipeline. In a later analysis, the rate of TCR association differed among HLA loci, with DRB1 alleles having the most associated TCRs and HLA-C alleles having the fewest. In the study, some 160 TCR beta chains were listed as associated with cytomegalovirus. Presence/absence analyses assumed roughly uniform sequencing depth across donors, an assumption that may not hold.

With regard to this clone: Its antigen specificity is not known. Nothing much larger sits one base from this clone, and base qualities are not available.

The library was made by the immunoSEQ multiplex PCR assay. The multiplex PCR relied on a mix of 60 forward primers for TCR Vbeta segments and 13 reverse primers for TCR Jbeta segments. The CDR3 region of rearranged TCR beta genes was amplified from genomic DNA by a multiplex PCR assay. Amplified TCR beta libraries were sequenced as 87-base-pair reads on the Illumina HiSeq System. As for the authors' bioinformatics: Across the 670 or so repertoires, a later analysis counted roughly 84 million unique TCR beta chains, 9.5 million to 12 million of which were shared by at least two donors. Raw reads were error-corrected and collapsed into unique sequences by a nearest-neighbor algorithm in which closely related sequences were merged to remove PCR and sequencing errors. Alignment of CDR3 sequences to IMGT reference sequences was used to assign V, D and J gene segments. For a sequence to be retained, at least a six-nucleotide match to both a V gene segment and a J gene segment was required. A rearrangement was called productive if the CDR3 had no stop codons and remained in frame with V and J, and every other rearrangement was called non-productive. CDR3 was defined according to IMGT convention as the region running from the second conserved V-encoded cysteine to the conserved J-encoded phenylalanine. In an earlier analysis of 587 of the donors, sequences lacking an unambiguous match to a single V gene segment were excluded. In an earlier analysis of 500 to 750 of the donors, V segments were called functional above 56.7% productive rearrangements and were called segregating when the between-donor standard deviation exceeded 5%. A statistical classification framework was developed to diagnose cytomegalovirus status using the catalog of TCR beta chain sequences. A later analysis assigned V and J genes by comparing TCR nucleotide sequences with IMGT/GENE-DB human TR gene sequences. In a later analysis, CDR3 sequences and most-parsimonious VDJ recombination scenarios were assigned using the TCRdist pipeline. In a later analysis, each TCR beta chain was defined by its CDR3 amino acid sequence together with its V-gene family, and reads without a unique V-gene family were excluded. As a way to deal with suspected cross-contamination and a sequencing artifact, a later analysis dropped hundreds of nucleotide sequences that were highly shared and had low generation probability. A later analysis calculated a clonal expansion index for each public chain from normalized within-repertoire ranks of inferred template counts. In a later analysis, generation probabilities were computed using a VDJ recombination model fitted to out-of-frame rearrangements, and the results were checked against IGoR. A later analysis scored TCR-TCR, TCR-HLA and TCR-CMV co-occurrence with hypergeometric tests, applying a repertoire-size bias correction to TCR pairs. To estimate false discovery rates, a later analysis permuted the HLA or CMV assignments 20 times. In a later analysis, co-occurring TCRs were grouped using DBSCAN, and TCRdist sequence similarity was added for clustering within HLA-allele-positive subsets. Repertoires with fewer than 30,000 or more than 120,000 public chains were left out of co-occurrence clustering, as were roughly five repertoires with anomalous nucleotide sharing. In its TCRdb copy, this immuneACCESS table keeps in-frame sequences only and misses some clones. Where compared with another copy, unresolved V genes explain less than half of these, and the others have no known cause. Clonal size and the V and J genes are those of that table, whereas D and trimming came from the DNA. The sample contains 110,000 to 150,000 clones, roughly 65% of them found a single time. The ten most abundant clones make up roughly 1.7% of the sample.

In total, around 600 healthy bone marrow donors made up the cohort. At the time of sampling, all cohort members were nominally healthy, though unrecorded immune exposures were likely present. The donor tested CMV seronegative, placing the donor among the 350 to 400 seronegative members of the cohort. Each donor provided a peripheral blood sample, and peripheral blood mononuclear cells were used for TCR beta sequencing. The Qiagen DNeasy Blood Extraction Kit was used to extract genomic DNA from the blood cell samples. The TCR originated in a woman aged 30 to 39 in good health and CMV-seronegative. The sequenced material came from PBMCs.

The CDR3 region: CAWSASDTQYF. The DNA sequence is TGTGCCTGGAGCGCGTCAGATACGCAGTATTTT. The receptor chain draws on TRBV30 and TRBJ2-3; the D gene identity is not certain. V and J are truncated by 3 bases and 4 bases respectively, leaving an intervening sequence of 5 bases. The CDR3 covers 11 residues, taking in both the cysteine and the phenylalanine. Only the CDR3 DNA is retained, 33 bases long and in frame from the first base. In the germline V gene (reference sequence), CDR1 corresponds to GTSNPN and CDR2 to SVGIG.